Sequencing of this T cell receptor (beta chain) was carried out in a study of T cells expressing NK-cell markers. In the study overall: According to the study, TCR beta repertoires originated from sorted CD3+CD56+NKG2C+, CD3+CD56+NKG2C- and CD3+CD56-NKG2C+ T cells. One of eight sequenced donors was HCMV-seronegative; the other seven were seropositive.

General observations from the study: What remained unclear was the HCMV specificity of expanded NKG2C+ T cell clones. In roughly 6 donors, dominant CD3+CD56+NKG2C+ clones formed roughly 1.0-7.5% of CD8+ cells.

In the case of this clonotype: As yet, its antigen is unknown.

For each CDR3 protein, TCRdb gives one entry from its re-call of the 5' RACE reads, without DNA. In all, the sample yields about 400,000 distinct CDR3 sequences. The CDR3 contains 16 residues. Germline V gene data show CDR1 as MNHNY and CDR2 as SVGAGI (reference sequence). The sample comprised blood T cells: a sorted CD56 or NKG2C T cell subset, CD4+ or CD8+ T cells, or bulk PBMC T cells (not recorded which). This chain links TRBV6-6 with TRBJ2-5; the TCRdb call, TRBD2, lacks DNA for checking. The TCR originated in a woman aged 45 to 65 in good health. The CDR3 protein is CASRPVASGRRGTQYF.